This TCR beta chain was sequenced during a study of OX40 agonist ivuxolimab in advanced cancers. Study-level information: Three individuals attained partial responses, comprising one hepatocellular carcinoma case and two cutaneous melanoma cases.

This clone was counted once. Its specificity is unknown. The V gene's germline CDR1 is MNHNY and CDR2 SVGAGI (reference sequence). The CDR3 consists of 16 residues. V dropped 2 bases and J dropped 1 base, with 15 bases sitting between them. Study results and limitations: Relatively little clonal expansion, among the lowest observed, appeared in partial responders at 0.1-3.0 mg/kg.

TCRdb keeps only in-frame clones here, not all; method: immunoSEQ multiplex PCR. This sample has fewer than 50,000 clones; 65% to 80% occur once, and the top ten carry about 12%. A history of autoimmune disease or systemic immunosuppression excluded patients. The clonotype comes from an adult with an advanced solid tumor such as melanoma, head and neck, liver or kidney cancer. The V gene is TRBV6-6, the J gene TRBJ2-7; possibly TRBD2 for D (5 bases). Sequences were derived from CD4+ or CD8+ T cells sorted from blood, sampled in a trial of the OX40 agonist ivuxolimab. The CDR3 reads CASSYDEGPVSYEQYF. CDR3 bases: TGTGCCAGCAGTTACGATGAGGGCCCCGTTTCCTACGAGCAGTACTTC.